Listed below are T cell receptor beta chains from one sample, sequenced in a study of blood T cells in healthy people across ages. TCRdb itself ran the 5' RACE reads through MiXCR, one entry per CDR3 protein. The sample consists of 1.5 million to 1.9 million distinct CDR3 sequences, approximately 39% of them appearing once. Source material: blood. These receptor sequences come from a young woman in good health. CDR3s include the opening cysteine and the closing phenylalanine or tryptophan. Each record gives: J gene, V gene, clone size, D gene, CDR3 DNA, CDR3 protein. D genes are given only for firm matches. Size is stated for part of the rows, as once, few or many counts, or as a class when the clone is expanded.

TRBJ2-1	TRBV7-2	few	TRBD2	TGTGCCAGCAGCTTAGGTCGTAGCGGGGCGCTCGGTGAGCAGTTCTTC	CASSLGRSGALGEQFF
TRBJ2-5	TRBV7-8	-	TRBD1	TGTGCCAGCAGCTTAGAGACCGGGACAGCTCAAGAGACCCAGTACTTC	CASSLETGTAQETQYF
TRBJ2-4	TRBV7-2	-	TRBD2	TGTGCCAGCAGCTCACCGACTAGCGGGGGGTCAGCCAAAAACATTCAGTACTTC	CASSSPTSGGSAKNIQYF
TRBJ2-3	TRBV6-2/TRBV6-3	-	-	TGTGCCAGCAGCCCACGGACTTCCCGCACAGATACGCAGTATTTT	CASSPRTSRTDTQYF
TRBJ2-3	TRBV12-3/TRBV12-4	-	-	TGTGCCAGCGGGGGCCAACTCAGCACAGATACGCAGTATTTT	CASGGQLSTDTQYF
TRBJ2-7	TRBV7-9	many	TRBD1	TGTGCCAGCAGCAATACAGGGGTAACCTACGAGCAGTACTTC	CASSNTGVTYEQYF
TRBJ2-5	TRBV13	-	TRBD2	TGTGCCAGCAGCTTAGGTCTAGCGGGAGGCATTGAGCAGTACTTC	CASSLGLAGGIEQYF
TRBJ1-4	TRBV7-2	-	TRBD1	TGTGCCAGCAGCTTACAGGGGGCGGTAAAACTGTTTTTT	CASSLQGAVKLFF
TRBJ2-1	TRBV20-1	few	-	TGCAGTGCTACCGGGCATCAGACCTACAATGAGCAGTTCTTC	CSATGHQTYNEQFF
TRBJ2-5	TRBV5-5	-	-	TGTGCCAGCAGCTTGGTTGCCAGGATGAAGGAAGAGACCCAGTACTTC	CASSLVARMKEETQYF
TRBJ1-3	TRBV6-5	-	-	TGTGCCAGCAGTTACTCCCGGGGGAGCTGGGACACCATATATTTT	CASSYSRGSWDTIYF
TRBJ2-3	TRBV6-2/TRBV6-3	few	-	TGTGCCAGCACCGCTGGGGGTCTTAGCACAGATACGCAGTATTTT	CASTAGGLSTDTQYF
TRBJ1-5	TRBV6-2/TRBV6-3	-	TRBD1	TGTGCCAGCAGCACGGGACAGGGTGTTCAGCCCCAGCATTTT	CASSTGQGVQPQHF
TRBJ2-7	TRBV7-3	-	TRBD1	TGTGCCAGCAGCTCAAACCGGGACAGTACTATTTACGAGCAGTACTTC	CASSSNRDSTIYEQYF
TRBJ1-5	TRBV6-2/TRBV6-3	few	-	TGTGCCAGCCAAACTGATAATAGCAATCAGCCCCAGCATTTT	CASQTDNSNQPQHF
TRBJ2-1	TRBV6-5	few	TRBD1	TGTGCCAGCAGTTACGAGGGGGCCTCCTACAATGAGCAGTTCTTC	CASSYEGASYNEQFF
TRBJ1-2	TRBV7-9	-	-	TGTGCCAGCAGCGGGGACCGCCCGGGAGACACCTTC	CASSGDRPGDTF
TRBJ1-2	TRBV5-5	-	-	TGTGCCAGCAGCTTGCATAACAGAGGAGTCAGTAACTATGGCTACACCTTC	CASSLHNRGVSNYGYTF
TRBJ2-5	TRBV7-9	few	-	TGTGCCACACAGGACCTCCAAGAGACCCAGTACTTC	CATQDLQETQYF
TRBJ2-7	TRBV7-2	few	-	TGTGCCAGCAGCTTAGCACAGCGATACGAGCAGTACTTC	CASSLAQRYEQYF
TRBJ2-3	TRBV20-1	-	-	TGCAGTGCAACTAATTGGGCTAGCTGGTCAGATACGCAGTATTTT	CSATNWASWSDTQYF
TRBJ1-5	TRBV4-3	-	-	TGCGCCAGCAGCCTAATGACAGGTAATCAGCCCCAGCATTTT	CASSLMTGNQPQHF
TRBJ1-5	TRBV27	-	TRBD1	TGTGCCAGCCGAAGTGGGACAGGGTCCAATCTGCCCCAGCATTTT	CASRSGTGSNLPQHF
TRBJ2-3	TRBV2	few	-	TGTGCCAGCAGCGGGGGCACTACGGTAGATACGCAGTATTTT	CASSGGTTVDTQYF
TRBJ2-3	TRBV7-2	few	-	TGTGCCAGCAGCTTAAGAAGCGCTCTTGGCACAGATACGCAGTATTTT	CASSLRSALGTDTQYF
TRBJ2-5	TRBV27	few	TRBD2	TGTGCCAGCAGTCCACGGGGCCCTCAACCCCGGACTAGAGAGGAGACCCAGTACTTC	CASSPRGPQPRTREETQYF
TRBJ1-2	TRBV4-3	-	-	TGCGCCAGCTGTCGGGTCAGAACTCTATCCTATGGCTACACCTTC	CASCRVRTLSYGYTF
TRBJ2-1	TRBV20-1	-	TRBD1	TGCAGTGCTTCTGACAGGGGCAATGAGCAGTTCTTC	CSASDRGNEQFF
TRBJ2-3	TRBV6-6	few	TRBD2	TGTGCCAGCAGTTATAGGCTAGCGGGCAGCACAGATACGCAGTATTTT	CASSYRLAGSTDTQYF
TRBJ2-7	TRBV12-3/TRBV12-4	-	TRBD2	TGTGCCAGCAGCCCCATGAGTAGCGGGAGCTACGAGCAGTACTTC	CASSPMSSGSYEQYF
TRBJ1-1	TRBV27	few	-	TGTGCCAGCAGTCTCAGGGCGCGGTACACTGAAGCTTTCTTT	CASSLRARYTEAFF
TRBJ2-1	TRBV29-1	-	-	TGCAGCGTTCGGTCCCTGGTGACGAGAGAGCAGTTCTTC	CSVRSLVTREQFF
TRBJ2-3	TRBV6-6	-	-	TGTGCCAGCAGTTACGATAGTAGATGGGATACGCAGTATTTT	CASSYDSRWDTQYF
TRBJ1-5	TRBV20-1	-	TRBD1	TGCAGTGCTTTGGACAGGGTTGGCAATCAGCCCCAGCATTTT	CSALDRVGNQPQHF
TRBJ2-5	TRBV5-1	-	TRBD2	TGCGCCAGCAGTTTACATGCGGGGGGTTACCAAGAGACCCAGTACTTC	CASSLHAGGYQETQYF
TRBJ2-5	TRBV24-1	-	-	TGTGCCACCAGTGATTTTACAGGAGTGCAGTACTTC	CATSDFTGVQYF
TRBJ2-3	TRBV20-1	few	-	TGCAGTGCCCCCGCGGGGCTAGATACGCAGTATTTT	CSAPAGLDTQYF
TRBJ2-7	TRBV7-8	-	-	TGTGCCAGCAGCTTCCGCCGCGGGGACCCGAGCTCCTACAATGAGCAGTACTTC	CASSFRRGDPSSYNEQYF
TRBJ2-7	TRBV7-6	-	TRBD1	TGTGCCAGCAGCTTAGCGGAGGGACAGGGCTACGAGCAGTACTTC	CASSLAEGQGYEQYF
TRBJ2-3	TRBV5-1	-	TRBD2	TGCGCCAGCACCGAGGGACTAGCGGGGTTCACAGATACGCAGTATTTT	CASTEGLAGFTDTQYF
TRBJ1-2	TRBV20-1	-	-	TGCAGTGCCAAAAAAGGCAGTTCGGGGTATGGCTACACCTTC	CSAKKGSSGYGYTF
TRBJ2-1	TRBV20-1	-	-	TGCAGTGCCCAAGTTTACAATGAGCAGTTCTTC	CSAQVYNEQFF
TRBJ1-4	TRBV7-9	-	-	TGTGCCAGCAGCCATCTGACAGGTGGCGAAAAACTGTTTTTT	CASSHLTGGEKLFF
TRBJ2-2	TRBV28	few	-	TGTGCCAGCAGTTGGGAAAGAAAGAACACCGGGGAGCTGTTTTTT	CASSWERKNTGELFF
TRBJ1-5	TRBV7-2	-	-	TGTGCCAGCAGCTCGCCGACCCAGCCCCAGCATTTT	CASSSPTQPQHF
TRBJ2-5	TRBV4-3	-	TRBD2	TGCGCCAGCAGCCAAGAGCTAGCGGGGGGCCTGTACAATGAGCAGTACTTC	CASSQELAGGLYNEQYF
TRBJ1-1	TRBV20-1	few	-	TGCAGTGCTAGAGATCGAGGGCAGAGAGGCACTGAAGCTTTCTTT	CSARDRGQRGTEAFF